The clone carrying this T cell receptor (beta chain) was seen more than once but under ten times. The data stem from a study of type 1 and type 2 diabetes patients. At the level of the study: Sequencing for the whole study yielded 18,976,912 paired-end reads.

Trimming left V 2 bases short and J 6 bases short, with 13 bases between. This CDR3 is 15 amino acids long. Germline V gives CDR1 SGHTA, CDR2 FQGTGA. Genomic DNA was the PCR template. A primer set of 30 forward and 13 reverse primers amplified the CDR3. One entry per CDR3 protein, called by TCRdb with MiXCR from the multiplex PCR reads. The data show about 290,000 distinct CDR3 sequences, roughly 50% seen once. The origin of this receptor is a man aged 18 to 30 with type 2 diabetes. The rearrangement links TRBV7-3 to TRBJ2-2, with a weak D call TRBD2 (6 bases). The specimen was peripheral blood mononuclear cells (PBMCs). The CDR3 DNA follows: TGTGCCAGCAGCTTAGGCACCGGAGGGCCCGGGGAGCTGTTTTTT. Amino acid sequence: CASSLGTGGPGELFF. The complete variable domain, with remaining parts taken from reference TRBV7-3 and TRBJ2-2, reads GAGVSQTPSNKVTEKGKYVELRCDPISGHTALYWYRQSLGQGPEFLIYFQGTGAADDSGLPNDRFFAVRPEGSVSTLKIQRTERGDSAVYLCASSLGTGGPGELFFGEGSRLTVL.